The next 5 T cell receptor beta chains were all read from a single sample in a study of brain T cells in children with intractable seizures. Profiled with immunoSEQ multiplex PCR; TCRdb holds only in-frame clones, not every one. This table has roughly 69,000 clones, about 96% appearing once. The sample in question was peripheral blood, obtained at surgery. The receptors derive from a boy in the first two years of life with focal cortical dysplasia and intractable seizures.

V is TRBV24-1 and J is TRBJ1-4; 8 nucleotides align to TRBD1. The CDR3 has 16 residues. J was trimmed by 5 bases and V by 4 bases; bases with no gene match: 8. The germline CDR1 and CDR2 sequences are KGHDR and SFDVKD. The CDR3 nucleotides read TGTGCCACCAGTGACGGGACAGGTTGGGGAAATGAAAAACTGTTTTTT. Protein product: CATSDGTGWGNEKLFF.

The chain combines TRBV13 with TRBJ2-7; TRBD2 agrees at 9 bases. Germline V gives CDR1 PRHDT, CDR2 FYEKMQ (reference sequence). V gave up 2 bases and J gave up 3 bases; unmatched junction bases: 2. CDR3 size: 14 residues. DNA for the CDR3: TGTGCCAGCAGCTTACAAGCGGGGGGCTACGAGCAGTACTTC. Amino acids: CASSLQAGGYEQYF.

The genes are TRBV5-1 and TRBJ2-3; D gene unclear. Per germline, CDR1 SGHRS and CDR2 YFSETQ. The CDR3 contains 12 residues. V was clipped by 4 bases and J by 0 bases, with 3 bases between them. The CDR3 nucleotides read TGCGCCAGCAGCACTAGCACAGATACGCAGTATTTT. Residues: CASSTSTDTQYF.

The CDR3, as DNA: TGTGCCAGCAGCTTAGTACCGCCGTACAGGGGGAGGCCTGGAAACACCATATATTTT. It encodes CASSLVPPYRGRPGNTIYF. The V and J genes are TRBV7-2 and TRBJ1-3, with TRBD1 matching 8 bases. Trimming removed 1 base from V and 2 bases from J; junction bases left unmatched: 13. The CDR3 spans 19 residues. Germline loops: CDR1 SGHTA, CDR2 FQGNSA.

The CDR3 DNA reads TGTGCCAGCAGTTTTTCGGTACGGCAGGGCTACACCTTC. It is translated as CASSFSVRQGYTF. V is TRBV12-3 or TRBV12-4 and J is TRBJ1-2, with D uncertain. The CDR3 is made up of 13 amino acids. V lost 3 bases and J lost 8, with 13 bases in between.